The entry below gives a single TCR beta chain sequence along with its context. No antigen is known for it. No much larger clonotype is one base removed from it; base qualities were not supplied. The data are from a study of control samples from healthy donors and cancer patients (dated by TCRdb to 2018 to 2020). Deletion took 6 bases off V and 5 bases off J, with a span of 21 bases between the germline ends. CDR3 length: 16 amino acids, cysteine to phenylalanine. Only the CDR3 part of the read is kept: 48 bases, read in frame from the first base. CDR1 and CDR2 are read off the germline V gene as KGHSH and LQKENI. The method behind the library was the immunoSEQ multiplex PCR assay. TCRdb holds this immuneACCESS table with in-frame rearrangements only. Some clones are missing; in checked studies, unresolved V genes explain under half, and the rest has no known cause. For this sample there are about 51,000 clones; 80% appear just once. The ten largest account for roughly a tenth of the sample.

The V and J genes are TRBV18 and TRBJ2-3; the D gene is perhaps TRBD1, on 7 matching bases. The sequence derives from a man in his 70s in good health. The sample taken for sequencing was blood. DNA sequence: TGTGCCAGCTCCCCGCGGGGCAGGGGGTACGAAGATACGCAGTATTTT. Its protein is CASSPRGRGYEDTQYF. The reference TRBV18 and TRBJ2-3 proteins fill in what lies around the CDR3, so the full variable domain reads NAGVMQNPRHLVRRRGQEARLRCSPMKGHSHVYWYRQLPEEGLKFMVYLQKENIIDESGMPKERFSAEFPKEGPSILRIQQVVRGDSAAYFCASSPRGRGYEDTQYFGPGTRLTVL.